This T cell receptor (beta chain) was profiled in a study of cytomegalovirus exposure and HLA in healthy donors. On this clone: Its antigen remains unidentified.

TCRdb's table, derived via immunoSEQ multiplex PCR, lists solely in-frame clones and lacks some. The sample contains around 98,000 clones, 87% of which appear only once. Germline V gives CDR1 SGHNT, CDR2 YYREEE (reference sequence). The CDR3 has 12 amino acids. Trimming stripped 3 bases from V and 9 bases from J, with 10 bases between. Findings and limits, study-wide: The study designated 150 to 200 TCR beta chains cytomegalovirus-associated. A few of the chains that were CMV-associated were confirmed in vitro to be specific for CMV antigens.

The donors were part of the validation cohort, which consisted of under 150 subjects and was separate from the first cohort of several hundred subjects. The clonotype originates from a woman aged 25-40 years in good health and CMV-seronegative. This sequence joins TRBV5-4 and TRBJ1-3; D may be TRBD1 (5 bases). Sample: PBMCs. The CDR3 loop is CASSSGGATIYF. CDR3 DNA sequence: TGTGCCAGCAGCTCGGGGGGAGCCACCATATATTTT. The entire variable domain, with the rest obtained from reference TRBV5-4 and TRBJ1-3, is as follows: ETGVTQSPTHLIKTRGQQVTLRCSSQSGHNTVSWYQQALGQGPQFIFQYYREEENGRGNFPPRFSGLQFPNYSSELNVNALELDDSALYLCASSSGGATIYFGEGSWLTVV.